This T cell receptor (beta chain) was recovered during a study of blood T cell repertoires in COVID-19. The wider study: Samples taken during acute and convalescent COVID-19 were collected in the United States, Italy and Spain. In each case, the material was cDNA or gDNA derived from T cells, B-cell-depleted T cells, or PBMCs.

This clone was found once. The germline V gene has CDR1 SGHNT and CDR2 YENEEA. V was clipped by 10 bases and J by 6 bases, with 11 bases between them. CDR3 length equals 11 residues. Per the authors' pipeline: From reference gene primer amplification, estimates of nucleated cell counts were derived. Here immunoSEQ multiplex PCR was the method, and the copy in TCRdb shows in-frame clones only, minus some. D and trimming come from the DNA, and the V and J calls and clone size come from that table. Counted here are 100,000 to 150,000 clones, around nine tenths occurring once; the ten biggest clones make up roughly 2.2%.

The specimen was peripheral blood. The chain uses TRBV11-3 and TRBJ2-3; tentative D call: TRBD1 (6 bases). The origin of this receptor is a woman in her forties or fifties with acute or convalescent COVID-19. Written as DNA, the CDR3 is TGTGCCACCCAGGGGTTGGATACGCAGTATTTT. Translating it yields CATQGLDTQYF.